This TCR beta chain derives from a study of PD-1 blockade in classical Hodgkin lymphoma. Trimming took 0 bases from V and 6 from J; bases not matched to a gene: 11. CDR1 is LGHNA and CDR2 is YSLEER in the germline V gene. This CDR3 has 17 amino acids. Each patient's relapse followed autologous stem cell transplantation, and brentuximab vedotin exposure varied. This table comes from immunoSEQ multiplex PCR, and its TCRdb copy is limited to in-frame clones, with some not included. The table lists over 70,000 clones, approximately 88% of them singletons. This TCR was sampled from a human donor with classical Hodgkin lymphoma. The sample was peripheral blood mononuclear cells (PBMCs), taken at baseline. V and J are TRBV4-3 and TRBJ2-3; 8 nucleotides agree with TRBD1. The CDR3 loop is CASSQDGQGGQRDTQYF. CDR3 nucleotides: TGCGCCAGCAGCCAAGATGGACAGGGCGGACAAAGGGATACGCAGTATTTT.